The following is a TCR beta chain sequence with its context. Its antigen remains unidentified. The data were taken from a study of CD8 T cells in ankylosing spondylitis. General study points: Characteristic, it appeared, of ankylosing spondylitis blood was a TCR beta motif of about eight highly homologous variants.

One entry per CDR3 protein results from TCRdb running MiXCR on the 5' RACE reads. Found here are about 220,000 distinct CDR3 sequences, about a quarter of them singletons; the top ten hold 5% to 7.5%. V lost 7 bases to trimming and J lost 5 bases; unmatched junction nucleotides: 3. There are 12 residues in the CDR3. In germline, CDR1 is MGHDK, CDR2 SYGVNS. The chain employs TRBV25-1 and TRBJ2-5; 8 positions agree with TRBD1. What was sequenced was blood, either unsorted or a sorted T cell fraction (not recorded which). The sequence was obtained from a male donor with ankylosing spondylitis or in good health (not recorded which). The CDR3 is CASTTGVETQYF. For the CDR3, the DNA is TGTGCCAGCACGACAGGGGTGGAGACCCAGTACTTC.